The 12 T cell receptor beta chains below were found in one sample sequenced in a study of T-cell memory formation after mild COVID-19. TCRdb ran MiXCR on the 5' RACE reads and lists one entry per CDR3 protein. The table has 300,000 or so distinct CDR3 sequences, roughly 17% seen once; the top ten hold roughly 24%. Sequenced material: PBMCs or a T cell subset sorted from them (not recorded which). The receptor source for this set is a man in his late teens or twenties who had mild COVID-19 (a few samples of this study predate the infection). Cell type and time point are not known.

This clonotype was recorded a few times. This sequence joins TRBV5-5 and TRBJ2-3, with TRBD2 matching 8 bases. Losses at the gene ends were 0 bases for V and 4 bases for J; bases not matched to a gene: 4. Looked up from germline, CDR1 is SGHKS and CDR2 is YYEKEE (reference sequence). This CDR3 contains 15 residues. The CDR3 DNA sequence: TGTGCCAGCAGCTTGGACGGGGGGGCCCCAGATACGCAGTATTTT. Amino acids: CASSLDGGAPDTQYF.

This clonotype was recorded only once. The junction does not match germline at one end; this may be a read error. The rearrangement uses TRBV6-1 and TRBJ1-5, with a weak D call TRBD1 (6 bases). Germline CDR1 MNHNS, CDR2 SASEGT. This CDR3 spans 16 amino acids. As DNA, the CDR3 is TGTGCCAGCAGTGAGGGGGCAGACCCCTTCAATCAGACCCAGCATTTT. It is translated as CASSEGADPFNQTQHF.

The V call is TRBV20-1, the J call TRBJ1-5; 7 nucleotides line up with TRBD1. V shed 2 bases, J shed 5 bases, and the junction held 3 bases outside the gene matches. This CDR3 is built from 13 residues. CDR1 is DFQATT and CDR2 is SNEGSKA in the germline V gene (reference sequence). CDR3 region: CSARRTGDQPQHF. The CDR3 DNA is TGCAGTGCTAGAAGGACAGGTGATCAGCCCCAGCATTTT.

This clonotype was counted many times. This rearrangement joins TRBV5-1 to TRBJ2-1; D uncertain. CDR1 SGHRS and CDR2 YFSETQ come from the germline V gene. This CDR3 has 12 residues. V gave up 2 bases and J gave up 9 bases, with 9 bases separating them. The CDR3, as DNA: TGCGCCAGCAGCTTCCCAGTCGGTGAGCAGTTCTTC. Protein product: CASSFPVGEQFF.

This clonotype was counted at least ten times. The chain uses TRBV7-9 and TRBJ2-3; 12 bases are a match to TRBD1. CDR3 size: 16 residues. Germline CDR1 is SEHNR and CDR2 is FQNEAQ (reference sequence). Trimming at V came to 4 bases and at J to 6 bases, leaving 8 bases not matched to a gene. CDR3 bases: TGTGCCAGCAGCTCGACCGGGACAGGGGGCCTCGATACGCAGTATTTT. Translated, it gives CASSSTGTGGLDTQYF.

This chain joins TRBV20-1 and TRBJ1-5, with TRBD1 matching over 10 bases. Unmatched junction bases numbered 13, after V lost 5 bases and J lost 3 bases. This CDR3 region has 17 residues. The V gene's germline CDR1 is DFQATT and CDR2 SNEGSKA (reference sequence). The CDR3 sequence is CSAPKGGQGRYNQPQHF. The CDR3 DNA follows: TGCAGTGCTCCGAAGGGGGGACAGGGGCGTTACAATCAGCCCCAGCATTTT.

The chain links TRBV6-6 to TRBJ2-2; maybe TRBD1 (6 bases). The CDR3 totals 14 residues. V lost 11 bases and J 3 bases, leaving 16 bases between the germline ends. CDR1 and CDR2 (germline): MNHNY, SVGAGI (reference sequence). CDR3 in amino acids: CAGSFHRDTGELFF. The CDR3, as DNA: TGTGCCGGATCATTTCACAGGGACACCGGGGAGCTGTTTTTT.

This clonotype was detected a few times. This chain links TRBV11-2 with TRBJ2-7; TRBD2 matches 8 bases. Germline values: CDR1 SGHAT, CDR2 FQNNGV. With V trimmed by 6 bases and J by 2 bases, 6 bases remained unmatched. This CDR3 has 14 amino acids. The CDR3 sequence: CASSKGREAYEQYF. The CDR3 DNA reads TGTGCCAGCAGTAAGGGGCGGGAGGCCTACGAGCAGTACTTC.

Here the CDR3 reads CASSLEDLAGASYNEQFF. In nucleotides, the CDR3 is TGTGCCAGCAGCTTAGAAGATCTAGCGGGGGCCTCTTACAATGAGCAGTTCTTC. The V gene is TRBV11-2, the J gene TRBJ2-1; 10 nucleotides align to TRBD2. Germline assignment: CDR1 SGHAT and CDR2 FQNNGV. V was clipped by 0 bases and J by 4 bases; unmatched bases: 9. The CDR3 has 18 amino acids.

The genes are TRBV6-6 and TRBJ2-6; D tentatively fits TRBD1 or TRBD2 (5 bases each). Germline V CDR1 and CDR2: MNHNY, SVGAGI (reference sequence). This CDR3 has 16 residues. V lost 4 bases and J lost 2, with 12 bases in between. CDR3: CASSWGRTPGANVLTF. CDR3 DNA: TGTGCCAGCAGTTGGGGACGGACCCCTGGGGCCAACGTCCTGACTTTC.

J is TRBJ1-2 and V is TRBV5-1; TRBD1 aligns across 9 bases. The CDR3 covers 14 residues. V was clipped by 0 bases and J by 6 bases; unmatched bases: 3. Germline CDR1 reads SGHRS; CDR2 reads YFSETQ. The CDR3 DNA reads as TGCGCCAGCAGCTTGGGGGACAGGGAGGATGGCTACACCTTC. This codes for CASSLGDREDGYTF.

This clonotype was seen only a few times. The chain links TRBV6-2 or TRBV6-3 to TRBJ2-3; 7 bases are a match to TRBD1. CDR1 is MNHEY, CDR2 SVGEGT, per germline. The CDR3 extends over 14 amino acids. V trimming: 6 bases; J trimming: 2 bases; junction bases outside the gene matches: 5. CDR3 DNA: TGTGCCAGCAGCCCGGGACAGCCCACAGATACGCAGTATTTT. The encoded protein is CASSPGQPTDTQYF.